The 22 T cell receptor beta chains presented below share a single source sample, sequenced in a study of shared clonotypes between healthy human individuals (dated by TCRdb to about 2020). Library preparation used the immunoSEQ multiplex PCR assay. TCRdb took over this immuneACCESS table, retaining in-frame rearrangements with V and J assigned. Such tables are incomplete; in checked studies, under half of the missing clones stem from an unresolved V gene, and the remainder is unexplained. In this sample the table shows about 2 million clones, about 95% of which occur a single time. The ten largest clones take up 1.2% of the sample. CD8 naive samples consisted of CD45RO-negative cells that were positively selected for CCR7, yielding a CD45RA+CCR7+ population without TemRA cells. The sample was naive CD8+ T cells sorted from blood. This specimen's cell subset or site label, interpreted: CD45RA+CCR7+. The receptors come from a man younger than 30 in good health.

The gene calls are TRBV7-8 and TRBJ1-1; tentative D call: TRBD1 (5 bases). Per germline, CDR1 SGHVS and CDR2 FQNEAQ. CDR3 length: 17 amino acids. Trimming removed 1 base from V and 3 bases from J, with 18 bases in between. CDR3 DNA: TGTGCCAGCAGCTTAGTTTTCGGGGCAGGGATAGACACTGAAGCTTTCTTT. Translation gives CASSLVFGAGIDTEAFF.

The chain links TRBV9 to TRBJ2-2; tentatively, D is TRBD1 (6 bases). V gave up 10 bases and J gave up 0 bases, with 10 bases separating them. Germline values: CDR1 SGDLS, CDR2 YYNGEE. This CDR3 contains 13 residues. The CDR3 here is CASEGANTGELFF. CDR3 DNA: TGTGCCTCAGAGGGGGCGAACACCGGGGAGCTGTTTTTT.

This clone was counted once. This same CDR3 is encoded by further DNA sequences in the sample. J is TRBJ2-7 and V is TRBV27, with D perhaps given as TRBD1 or TRBD2 (6 bases each). CDR3 size: 14 residues. CDR1 is MNHEY, CDR2 SMNVEV, per germline (reference sequence). Trimming left V 2 bases short and J 4 bases short, with 12 bases between. CDR3 sequence: CASSLIGGTYEQYF. CDR3 nucleotide sequence: TGTGCCAGCAGTTTAATAGGGGGGACGTACGAGCAGTACTTC.

The J gene is TRBJ1-1, the V gene TRBV28; D is possibly TRBD1 (6 bases). CDR1 and CDR2 from the germline V gene are MDHEN and SYDVKM. Trimming pared 3 bases from V and 0 bases from J, leaving 14 bases between. The CDR3 length is 16 residues. The CDR3 bases are TGTGCCAGCAGTTTTTTGAGGGGGTTCATGAACACTGAAGCTTTCTTT. This gives the protein CASSFLRGFMNTEAFF.

The gene calls are TRBV7-8 and TRBJ2-7; unclear D gene. Trimming left V 1 base short and J 7 bases short, with 11 bases between. Germline-derived CDR1 and CDR2 are SGHVS and FQNEAQ. The CDR3 has 13 residues. DNA for the CDR3: TGTGCCAGCAGCTTAGTCGTCACGATGGAGCAGTACTTC. Protein product: CASSLVVTMEQYF.

V gene TRBV7-6 combines with J gene TRBJ2-1; D ambiguous. The V end was cut by 4 bases, the J end by 0 bases, with 10 bases between. The CDR3 has 15 residues. The V gene's germline CDR1 is SGHVS and CDR2 FNYEAQ. For the CDR3, the DNA is TGTGCCAGCAGCTATGAAAGGAGCTCCTACAATGAGCAGTTCTTC. This sequence encodes CASSYERSSYNEQFF.

This sequence joins TRBV6-5 and TRBJ2-5; D unresolved. The DNA end is more similar to TRBJ2-7, so the J call may be wrong. The germline CDR1 and CDR2 sequences are MNHEY and SVGAGI. This CDR3 has 13 residues. DNA for the CDR3: TGTGCCAGCAGTTACTCGTCCTACTACGAGCAGTACTTC. Translating it yields CASSYSSYYEQYF.

The CDR3 sequence is CASSPGSGDGWEQFF. The CDR3 DNA is TGTGCCAGTAGCCCTGGGTCGGGAGATGGTTGGGAGCAGTTCTTC. The chain joins TRBV19 to TRBJ2-1; tentative D call: TRBD2 (6 bases). Germline V CDR1 and CDR2: LNHDA, SQIVND (reference sequence). With 6 bases removed from V and 10 bases from J, the gap between germline ends came to 22 bases. CDR3 length: 15 amino acids.

In the case of this clone: Distinct nucleotide sequences in the sample also encode this CDR3. The V and J genes are TRBV9 and TRBJ2-6, with D possibly TRBD2 on 5 matching bases. This CDR3 is built from 15 residues. The V gene lost 0 bases and the J gene lost 1 base, with 5 bases spanning the gap. Per the germline V gene, CDR1 is SGDLS and CDR2 is YYNGEE. CDR3 region: CASSVGGSGANVLTF. The DNA of the CDR3 is TGTGCCAGCAGCGTAGGAGGGTCTGGGGCCAACGTCCTGACTTTC.

The chain carries TRBV7-8 and TRBJ2-3; a weak D match, TRBD2 (5 bases). Germline V gives CDR1 SGHVS, CDR2 FQNEAQ. The CDR3 length is 19 residues. The germline V and J ends were trimmed by 5 bases and 1 base, with 25 bases remaining between them. The CDR3 DNA is TGTGCCAGCAGCCCGTTAATGGGAGACCTCGGGCCGCGCACAGATACGCAGTATTTT. This gives the protein CASSPLMGDLGPRTDTQYF.

The rearrangement joins TRBV9 to TRBJ2-2; perhaps TRBD2 as D (5 bases). The germline V gene encodes CDR1 SGDLS and CDR2 YYNGEE. V was shortened by 2 bases and J by 8 bases, with 13 bases between the two germline ends. The CDR3 loop spans 14 amino acids. In nucleotides, the CDR3 is TGTGCCAGCAGCGTTTGGCTAGCCGGTGGGGAGCTGTTTTTT. Translation: CASSVWLAGGELFF.

This rearrangement joins TRBV13 to TRBJ2-7; D gene unclear. The CDR3 is 13 residues long. Trimming took 1 base from V and 0 from J, leaving 4 bases between them. The germline V gene encodes CDR1 PRHDT and CDR2 FYEKMQ (reference sequence). CDR3 protein: CASSLVNSYEQYF. The CDR3, as DNA: TGTGCCAGCAGCTTAGTAAACTCCTACGAGCAGTACTTC.

The genes are TRBV19 and TRBJ1-1; D may be TRBD1 (5 bases). Germline V gene data show CDR1 as LNHDA and CDR2 as SQIVND (reference sequence). The CDR3 has 15 amino acids. V was trimmed by 6 bases and J by 4 bases, leaving 18 bases between them. The CDR3 sequence: CASSDLWGGFTEAFF. The CDR3 coding sequence is TGTGCCAGTAGCGACCTGTGGGGGGGTTTCACTGAAGCTTTCTTT.

The genes are TRBV2 and TRBJ2-7, with D possibly being TRBD1 or TRBD2 (5 bases each). The V end lost 3 bases, the J end lost 3 bases, and 12 bases lay between the germline ends. The CDR3 is 14 residues long. CDR1 and CDR2 (germline): SNHLY, FYNNEI. The CDR3 nucleotides read TGTGCCAGCAGTGATTTGGGGGAATTCTACGAGCAGTACTTC. It encodes CASSDLGEFYEQYF.

The chain uses TRBV7-9 and TRBJ1-2, with D perhaps matching TRBD1 (5 bases). This CDR3 is built from 12 residues. Germline V gene lookup returns CDR1 SEHNR and CDR2 FQNEAQ (reference sequence). Trimming took 7 bases from V and 6 from J, leaving 12 bases between them. CDR3 sequence: CASNYGGDGYTF. Here the CDR3 DNA reads TGTGCCAGCAACTATGGGGGGGATGGCTACACCTTC.

The chain couples TRBV6-4 to TRBJ2-5; weak D call: TRBD2 (5 bases). With 11 bases removed from V and 7 bases from J, the gap between germline ends came to 23 bases. The CDR3 has 14 residues. Per germline, CDR1 MRHNA and CDR2 SNTAGT. CDR3 in DNA: TGTGCCCTGGCGGCGGAGGTTGACTGGGGGACCCAGTACTTC. Translation gives CALAAEVDWGTQYF.

The chain combines TRBV10-3 with TRBJ1-1, with D unresolved. CDR1 and CDR2 from the germline V gene are ENHRY and SYGVKD. Trimming removed 8 bases at V and 0 bases at J, with 16 bases between. The CDR3 has 15 amino acids. CDR3: CAIREGIGLNTEAFF. Here the CDR3 DNA reads TGTGCCATCCGGGAGGGAATTGGTCTGAACACTGAAGCTTTCTTT.

V is TRBV14 and J is TRBJ2-7; a possible D gene is TRBD1 (5 bases). Germline values: CDR1 SGHDN, CDR2 FVKESK. The ends were cut back, 0 bases at V and 13 bases at J, with 16 bases in the middle. The CDR3 sequence is 13 residues long. The DNA of the CDR3 is TGTGCCAGCAGCCAAGAACATGGGGCACGGAGATACTTC. Translation gives CASSQEHGARRYF.

There are a few counts of this clone. The chain has TRBV29-1 and TRBJ1-1; 7 bases are a match to TRBD1. Germline V lookup: CDR1 SQVTM, CDR2 ANQGSEA. The CDR3 consists of 12 residues. V shed 1 base and J 5 bases; nucleotides not matched to a gene: 1. CDR3 DNA sequence: TGCAGCGTTGAAGCACAGGGGACTGAAGCTTTCTTT. Its protein product is CSVEAQGTEAFF.

The chain joins TRBV10-3 to TRBJ2-1; D tentatively fits TRBD1 or TRBD2 (5 bases each). The CDR3 has 14 amino acids. V was pared by 3 bases and J by 4 bases, with 10 bases between. The germline gives CDR1 ENHRY, CDR2 SYGVKD. The CDR3 sequence is CAISDPGPYNEQFF. The CDR3 DNA is TGTGCCATCAGTGACCCGGGACCGTACAATGAGCAGTTCTTC.

The gene calls are TRBV12-2 and TRBJ1-2. TRBV12-2 is a pseudogene locus. The CDR3 covers 18 residues. In DNA, the CDR3 is TGTGCAAGTCGCTTAGAGGAGGTCGAGACAGATACTAACTATGGCTACACCTTC. Residues: CASRLEEVETDTNYGYTF.

J is TRBJ1-2 and V is TRBV9, with TRBD1 identical over 10 bases. Trimming removed 3 bases from V and 0 bases from J; junction bases left unmatched: 5. CDR3 length: 16 amino acids. Per germline, CDR1 SGDLS and CDR2 YYNGEE. The CDR3 DNA is TGTGCCAGCAGCGAAGTGGACAGGGGGGCTAACTATGGCTACACCTTC. Its protein product is CASSEVDRGANYGYTF.